The subject of this entry is one T cell receptor (beta chain). Its specificity is not known. A second PCR, run for about 7 to 11 cycles, used a sample-barcoded 5' primer plus a J-beta primer mix. Via MiXCR, TCRdb re-called the 5' RACE reads, giving one row per CDR3 protein. The repertoire holds 1.5 million to 1.9 million distinct CDR3 sequences, 35% to 45% seen once, with less than 5% in the top ten. The sample originates from a study of blood T cells in healthy people across ages. Overall study results and limits: Long-lived donors carried more naive CD4+ cells and greater diversity than aged donors.

This CDR3 is 16 amino acids long. The germline CDR1 and CDR2 sequences are LGHNA and YNFKEQ. V lost 0 bases to trimming and J lost 1 base; unmatched junction nucleotides: 5. This receptor was obtained from a woman under 30 in good health. Material: blood. This sequence joins TRBV4-2 and TRBJ2-7, with 8 positions matching TRBD1. This chain's CDR3 is CASSQELGQASYEQYF. The CDR3 DNA reads TGTGCCAGCAGCCAAGAGTTGGGACAGGCGTCCTACGAGCAGTACTTC.